This T cell receptor (beta chain) was recovered during a study of early T cells in non-severe SARS-CoV-2 infection. As for the study in general: Sequencing targeted bulk RNA from unsorted whole blood, leaving chains unpaired. Study findings and constraints: Matches to VDJdb favored anti-spike CD8 responses and missed private and CD4 specificities.

With respect to this clonotype: What it binds is not known.

Unique molecular identifiers tagged individual cDNA molecules. TCRdb re-derived calls from the 5' RACE reads in MiXCR, one entry per CDR3 protein. The table lists around 57,000 distinct CDR3 sequences, around 10% of them singletons. This CDR3 has 14 residues. In germline, CDR1 is SGHRS, CDR2 YFSETQ. V was cut by 1 base and J by 0 bases, with 8 bases left in between. Material: whole blood. The V call is TRBV5-1, the J call TRBJ2-7; D might be TRBD1 (6 bases). The receptor was isolated from an adult who was a healthcare worker with PCR-confirmed SARS-CoV-2 infection or an uninfected control (not recorded which). CDR3 sequence: CASSLRTDSYEQYF. CDR3 coding DNA: TGCGCCAGCAGCTTGCGGACAGACTCCTACGAGCAGTACTTC.